The rows below give T cell receptor beta chains drawn from one sample of a study of T cells in Graves' hyperthyroidism and ophthalmopathy. MiXCR, run by TCRdb on the multiplex PCR reads, gives a single entry per CDR3 protein. The top ten hold approximately 10% of the sample, which has approximately 400,000 distinct CDR3 sequences, roughly 14% seen once. Sequenced material: blood. These TCRs come from a woman between 55 and 75 years old with Graves' hyperthyroidism. The CDR3 runs from the conserved cysteine through the conserved F or W. The order of the fields is J gene, V gene, clone size, D gene, CDR3 protein, CDR3 DNA. The D gene is left open where the match is weak. The size of a clone is reported for some rows only, either as once, few or many, or as a class for expanded clones.

j_call: TRBJ2-3; v_call: TRBV6-1; clone_size: many; d_call: NA; cdr3_aa: CASSEYREADTQYF; cdr3_nt: TGTGCCAGCAGTGAATACAGGGAGGCAGATACGCAGTATTTT
j_call: TRBJ2-1; v_call: TRBV2; clone_size: many; d_call: NA; cdr3_aa: CASSRDSSYNEQFF; cdr3_nt: TGTGCCAGCTCTCGAGATAGCTCCTACAATGAGCAGTTCTTC
j_call: TRBJ2-1; v_call: TRBV19; clone_size: NA; d_call: NA; cdr3_aa: CASRNRGSSYNEQFF; cdr3_nt: TGTGCCAGTAGAAACAGAGGGAGCTCCTACAATGAGCAGTTCTTC
j_call: TRBJ2-7; v_call: TRBV28; clone_size: many; d_call: TRBD2; cdr3_aa: CASSPIGSGGLAGTYEQYF; cdr3_nt: TGTGCCAGCAGCCCGATCGGATCGGGGGGACTAGCGGGAACCTACGAGCAGTACTTC
j_call: TRBJ1-5; v_call: TRBV3-1; clone_size: many; d_call: NA; cdr3_aa: CASSQDRQPQHF; cdr3_nt: TGTGCCAGCAGCCAAGACCGCCAGCCCCAGCATTTT
j_call: TRBJ1-2; v_call: TRBV4-1; clone_size: few; d_call: NA; cdr3_aa: CASSQDMVGAPGYTF; cdr3_nt: TGCGCCAGCAGCCAAGATATGGTGGGGGCGCCTGGCTACACCTTC
j_call: TRBJ2-2; v_call: TRBV5-1; clone_size: NA; d_call: TRBD2; cdr3_aa: CASSFSLAGITGELFF; cdr3_nt: TGCGCCAGCAGCTTTTCCCTAGCGGGCATCACCGGGGAGCTGTTTTTT
j_call: TRBJ2-3; v_call: TRBV12-3/TRBV12-4; clone_size: few; d_call: TRBD1; cdr3_aa: CASRHNPGQGTDTQYF; cdr3_nt: TGTGCCAGCAGACATAATCCGGGACAGGGGACAGATACGCAGTATTTT
j_call: TRBJ1-3; v_call: TRBV27; clone_size: few; d_call: NA; cdr3_aa: CASSPARGGSGNTIYF; cdr3_nt: TGTGCCAGCAGTCCCGCAAGGGGAGGATCTGGAAACACCATATATTTT
j_call: TRBJ1-2; v_call: TRBV27; clone_size: NA; d_call: TRBD1; cdr3_aa: CASSDRGDGYTF; cdr3_nt: TGTGCCAGCAGCGACAGGGGTGATGGCTACACCTTC
j_call: TRBJ2-5; v_call: TRBV2; clone_size: many; d_call: NA; cdr3_aa: CASSDGRAWETQYF; cdr3_nt: TGTGCCAGCAGTGACGGCAGGGCGTGGGAGACCCAGTACTTC
j_call: TRBJ1-2; v_call: TRBV12-5; clone_size: few; d_call: NA; cdr3_aa: CASGFQEYGYTF; cdr3_nt: TGTGCTAGTGGTTTTCAGGAGTATGGCTACACCTTC
j_call: TRBJ1-1; v_call: TRBV20-1; clone_size: many; d_call: TRBD1; cdr3_aa: CSASDSGTANTEAFF; cdr3_nt: TGCAGTGCTAGCGACTCCGGGACAGCGAACACTGAAGCTTTCTTT
j_call: TRBJ1-2; v_call: TRBV20-1; clone_size: many; d_call: TRBD1; cdr3_aa: CSARMPGQGADGYTF; cdr3_nt: TGCAGTGCTAGAATGCCTGGACAGGGGGCAGATGGCTACACCTTC
j_call: TRBJ2-7; v_call: TRBV5-1; clone_size: NA; d_call: TRBD1; cdr3_aa: CASSDPTGLEQYF; cdr3_nt: TGCGCCAGCAGCGACCCGACAGGGCTTGAGCAGTACTTC
j_call: TRBJ2-1; v_call: TRBV7-6; clone_size: many; d_call: NA; cdr3_aa: CASSLWQNNEQFF; cdr3_nt: TGTGCCAGCAGCTTATGGCAAAACAATGAGCAGTTCTTC
j_call: TRBJ1-1; v_call: TRBV3-1; clone_size: many; d_call: NA; cdr3_aa: CASSRLNTEAFF; cdr3_nt: TGTGCCAGCAGCCGGCTGAACACTGAAGCTTTCTTT
j_call: TRBJ2-1; v_call: TRBV7-2; clone_size: many; d_call: TRBD2; cdr3_aa: CASSFDPGTSGRFEQFF; cdr3_nt: TGTGCCAGCAGCTTCGACCCCGGGACTAGCGGGAGGTTTGAGCAGTTCTTC
j_call: TRBJ1-2; v_call: TRBV6-5; clone_size: NA; d_call: NA; cdr3_aa: CASSYGREDYGYTF; cdr3_nt: TGTGCCAGCAGTTACGGCAGGGAGGACTATGGCTACACCTTC
j_call: TRBJ2-7; v_call: TRBV4-1; clone_size: few; d_call: NA; cdr3_aa: CASSQEFGVAYEQYF; cdr3_nt: TGCGCCAGCAGCCAAGAATTTGGGGTAGCTTACGAGCAGTACTTC
j_call: TRBJ2-1; v_call: TRBV11-2; clone_size: many; d_call: NA; cdr3_aa: CASSLVLGRWRNEQFF; cdr3_nt: TGTGCCAGCAGCTTAGTTCTTGGGAGGTGGAGGAATGAGCAGTTCTTC
j_call: TRBJ2-3; v_call: TRBV25-1; clone_size: few; d_call: TRBD2; cdr3_aa: CASILMGRGWADTQYF; cdr3_nt: TGTGCCAGCATTCTCATGGGGAGGGGCTGGGCAGATACGCAGTATTTT
j_call: TRBJ2-5; v_call: TRBV11-3; clone_size: many; d_call: TRBD2; cdr3_aa: CASSQRLAVGTQYF; cdr3_nt: TGTGCCAGCAGCCAGCGACTAGCGGTAGGAACCCAGTACTTC